What follows are 22 T cell receptor beta chains derived from one specimen sequenced in a study of response to subunit inactivated influenza vaccine. TCRdb analysed the RT-PCR reads with MiXCR anew, one entry per CDR3 protein. The table lists roughly 460,000 distinct CDR3 sequences, about a tenth of them singletons. Sequences were derived from PBMCs from blood, sampled 40 to 50 days after vaccination. These receptors were collected from a man aged 45-65 years who received an inactivated influenza vaccine.

This clonotype showed up just a few times. The CDR3 sequence is CSAPGRGNTIYF. The CDR3, as DNA: TGCAGTGCTCCGGGCCGGGGAAACACCATATATTTT. The chain uses TRBV20-1 and TRBJ1-3; D is undetermined. CDR1 DFQATT and CDR2 SNEGSKA come from the germline V gene (reference sequence). The length of the CDR3 is 12 residues. Trimming removed 5 bases at V and 4 bases at J, with 9 bases between.

The rearrangement joins TRBV7-9 to TRBJ2-5, with TRBD2 identical over 8 bases. CDR3 length: 16 residues. Germline lookup yields CDR1 SEHNR and CDR2 FQNEAQ (reference sequence). J was trimmed by 2 bases and V by 3 bases; bases with no gene match: 8. CDR3 in DNA: TGTGCCAGCAGCTTGCGACGGGAGGGCCATCAAGAGACCCAGTACTTC. It translates to CASSLRREGHQETQYF.

In regard to this clonotype: It may be a read error: a sequence one base away is much more abundant. CDR3 DNA: TGTGCCTGCAGCCAAGGCTCGGTTGGGGGACGCACTGAAGCTTTCTTT. This codes for CACSQGSVGGRTEAFF. The chain employs TRBV3-1 and TRBJ1-1; perhaps TRBD1 as D (5 bases). Germline V gene data show CDR1 as LGHDT and CDR2 as YNNKEL (reference sequence). This CDR3 region has 16 residues. Full variable domain (remainder filled in from reference TRBV3-1 and TRBJ1-1): DTAVSQTPKYLVTQMGNDKSIKCEQNLGHDTMYWYKQDSKKFLKIMFSYNNKELIINETVPNRFSPKSPDKAHLNLHINSLELGDSAVYFCACSQGSVGGRTEAFFGQGTRLTVV.

This clonotype was observed many times. The chain uses TRBV29-1 and TRBJ2-3; D might be TRBD2 (5 bases). CDR1 is SQVTM and CDR2 is ANQGSEA in the germline V gene. Trimming pared 7 bases from V and 5 bases from J, leaving 13 bases between. This CDR3 region has 12 residues. DNA for the CDR3: TGCAGCGGAGGAGTCGCGGGAGATACGCAGTATTTT. This codes for CSGGVAGDTQYF.

This clonotype was detected ten times or more. The rearrangement uses TRBV29-1 and TRBJ2-5, with 11 bases matching TRBD2. V lost 3 bases and J lost 2; bases outside the gene matches: 5. CDR1 and CDR2 from the germline V gene are SQVTM and ANQGSEA. CDR3 length: 15 amino acids. In DNA, the CDR3 is TGCAGCGTTGACACTAGCGGGAGTTTTCAAGAGACCCAGTACTTC. As protein: CSVDTSGSFQETQYF.

V usage is TRBV7-8 and J usage is TRBJ1-1; no reliable D call. CDR3 length: 13 amino acids. V gave up 5 bases and J gave up 6 bases, with 13 bases separating them. The V gene's germline CDR1 is SGHVS and CDR2 FQNEAQ. The CDR3 region is CASSRGGRAEAFF. CDR3 in DNA: TGTGCCAGCAGCCGAGGTGGGCGGGCTGAAGCTTTCTTT.

This clonotype was recorded at least ten times. The CDR3 DNA sequence: TGCAGTGCGAGACGAGACAGGCACACTGAAGCTTTCTTT. Its translation: CSARRDRHTEAFF. The V gene is TRBV20-1, the J gene TRBJ1-1, with a possible D match to TRBD1 (6 bases). From germline, CDR1 is DFQATT and CDR2 SNEGSKA (reference sequence). The CDR3 contains 13 residues. V lost 6 bases to trimming and J lost 3 bases, with 14 bases between them.

The chain is built from TRBV6-2 or TRBV6-3 and TRBJ1-5; 8 bases agree with TRBD1. V gave up 6 bases and J gave up 3 bases; unmatched junction bases: 7. Germline values: CDR1 MNHEY, CDR2 SVGEGT. CDR3 size: 15 residues. The CDR3 is CASSKTGAYNQPQHF. CDR3 sequence (DNA): TGTGCCAGCAGCAAGACAGGGGCGTACAATCAGCCCCAGCATTTT.

This clonotype came up a few times. The rearrangement links TRBV29-1 to TRBJ2-5, with D perhaps matching TRBD1 or TRBD2 (6 bases each). Between the trimmed V and J ends, which lost 5 bases and 2 bases, there was a span of 18 bases. The germline V gene encodes CDR1 SQVTM and CDR2 ANQGSEA. The CDR3 is 15 residues long. CDR3 amino acids: CSVSHQGTEQETQYF. In DNA form, the CDR3 reads TGCAGCGTTTCCCATCAGGGGACTGAACAAGAGACCCAGTACTTC. Together with reference TRBV29-1 and TRBJ2-5, the CDR3 gives the full variable domain: SAVISQKPSRDICQRGTSLTIQCQVDSQVTMMFWYRQQPGQSLTLIATANQGSEATYESGFVIDKFPISRPNLTFSTLTVSNMSPEDSSIYLCSVSHQGTEQETQYFGPGTRLLVL.

The rearrangement uses TRBV2 and TRBJ2-1; possible D gene TRBD1, 6 bases. The CDR3 is made up of 14 amino acids. Trimming removed 3 bases from V and 3 bases from J, with 9 bases in between. The germline V gene encodes CDR1 SNHLY and CDR2 FYNNEI. The CDR3 here is CASSEGRGYNEQFF. The CDR3 nucleotides read TGTGCCAGCAGTGAGGGCAGGGGCTACAATGAGCAGTTCTTC.

This clonotype has only a few counts. The rearrangement links TRBV7-8 to TRBJ2-1, with D tentatively TRBD1 (6 bases). The length of the CDR3 is 14 residues. The ends were cut back, 5 bases at V and 8 bases at J, with 16 bases in the middle. CDR1 and CDR2 (germline): SGHVS, FQNEAQ. The CDR3 here is CASSPRDGGDEQFF. In nucleotides, the CDR3 is TGTGCCAGCAGCCCCCGTGATGGGGGCGATGAGCAGTTCTTC.

J is TRBJ1-6 and V is TRBV20-1; D gene uncertain. Trimming stripped 0 bases from V and 10 bases from J, with 13 bases between. This CDR3 contains 14 residues. Per the germline V gene, CDR1 is DFQATT and CDR2 is SNEGSKA (reference sequence). For the CDR3, the DNA is TGCAGTGCTAGAGATCAATCTGTTTGGTCACCCCTCCACTTT. As protein: CSARDQSVWSPLHF.

The chain couples TRBV4-1 to TRBJ2-3, with 11 nucleotides matching TRBD2. The CDR3 covers 14 residues. Unmatched junction bases numbered 5, after V lost 3 bases and J lost 9 bases. Germline V gene lookup returns CDR1 MGHRA and CDR2 YSYEKL. Written as DNA, the CDR3 is TGCGCCAGCAGCCAGGCGACTAGCGGGGTGACGCAGTATTTT. It codes for CASSQATSGVTQYF.

A remark on this clonotype: A single base separates this from a much larger clone, so it may be a read error. The chain recombines TRBV12-3 or TRBV12-4 with TRBJ1-1; D is unresolved. The CDR3 has 13 amino acids. V lost 7 bases, J lost 2 bases, and 11 bases lay in between. CDR3 nucleotide sequence: TGTGCCAGCACGAATCCAGCCAACACTGAAGCTTTCTTT. Its translation: CASTNPANTEAFF.

The table lists this clonotype with a few counts. The rearrangement joins TRBV20-1 to TRBJ2-3; 7 bases agree with TRBD2. Germline assignment: CDR1 DFQATT and CDR2 SNEGSKA (reference sequence). This CDR3 region has 14 residues. After removal of 3 bases from V and 3 bases from J, the junction contained 6 bases not matched to a gene. CDR3 sequence: CSASRVSGTDTQYF. CDR3 DNA sequence: TGCAGTGCTAGTCGGGTTAGCGGGACAGATACGCAGTATTTT.

This clonotype was seen ten or more times. The chain links TRBV5-1 to TRBJ1-5; 7 bases are a match to TRBD1. Germline trimming cut 5 bases from V and 6 bases from J; bases unmatched to any gene: 5. This CDR3 has 13 residues. Germline V gene lookup returns CDR1 SGHRS and CDR2 YFSETQ. The CDR3 region has the DNA TGCGCCAGCAGAACAGGGGATAGTCAGCCCCAGCATTTT. Translation gives CASRTGDSQPQHF.

This clonotype has ten or more counts. The chain combines TRBV4-2 with TRBJ1-1; tentatively, D is TRBD1 (5 bases). The CDR3 covers 15 residues. Trimming stripped 5 bases from V and 5 bases from J, with 18 bases between. Looked up from germline, CDR1 is LGHNA and CDR2 is YNFKEQ. Here the CDR3 reads CASSTRRGGATEAFF. The CDR3 DNA is TGTGCCAGCAGCACCCGGAGGGGAGGAGCAACTGAAGCTTTCTTT.

This clonotype occurred a few times. This chain uses TRBV6-2 or TRBV6-3 with TRBJ2-7; 8 bases map to TRBD1. The CDR3 has 16 residues. The germline V gene encodes CDR1 MNHEY and CDR2 SVGEGT. With V trimmed by 4 bases and J by 6 bases, 14 bases remained unmatched. CDR3 in DNA: TGTGCCAGCAGTTCTTCACAGGGGGTTGCTCCTACCGAGCAGTACTTC. This encodes CASSSSQGVAPTEQYF.

This clonotype was seen a handful of times. The chain combines TRBV7-9 with TRBJ2-1; 8 bases align to TRBD1. This CDR3 is built from 15 residues. Germline CDR1 and CDR2: SEHNR and FQNEAQ (reference sequence). With 8 bases clipped from V and 1 base from J, the junction kept 7 bases outside the gene matches. CDR3 residues: CASAQGARSYNEQFF. The CDR3 nucleotides are TGTGCCAGCGCGCAGGGGGCGCGGTCCTACAATGAGCAGTTCTTC.

There are a few counts of this clonotype. This chain's CDR3 is CASSWSEGGRGQPQHF. The DNA for the CDR3 is TGTGCCAGCAGCTGGTCTGAGGGGGGACGCGGTCAGCCCCAGCATTTT. The chain is built from TRBV5-5 and TRBJ1-5, with D perhaps matching TRBD1 (6 bases). Deletions cut 3 bases from V and 6 bases from J, with 19 bases between. Germline loops: CDR1 SGHKS, CDR2 YYEKEE (reference sequence). The CDR3 is 16 residues long.

In this sample, this clonotype turned up a few times. The chain links TRBV3-1 to TRBJ1-5; D might be TRBD1 (5 bases). CDR1 and CDR2 from the germline V gene are LGHDT and YNNKEL (reference sequence). This CDR3 region has 13 residues. The ends were cut back, 3 bases at V and 6 bases at J, with 9 bases in the middle. This CDR3 is CASSHGGSQPQHF. The CDR3 coding sequence is TGTGCCAGCAGCCACGGGGGAAGTCAGCCCCAGCATTTT. The whole variable domain, remainder taken from reference TRBV3-1 and TRBJ1-5, is DTAVSQTPKYLVTQMGNDKSIKCEQNLGHDTMYWYKQDSKKFLKIMFSYNNKELIINETVPNRFSPKSPDKAHLNLHINSLELGDSAVYFCASSHGGSQPQHFGDGTRLSIL.

The table lists this clonotype with many counts. The chain links TRBV5-1 to TRBJ1-4, with D unresolved. V was trimmed by 0 bases and J by 4 bases, leaving 7 bases between them. CDR1 is SGHRS and CDR2 is YFSETQ in the germline V gene. The CDR3 consists of 14 residues. This CDR3 reads CASSLDSFNEKLFF. The CDR3 nucleotides are TGCGCCAGCAGCTTGGACAGCTTTAATGAAAAACTGTTTTTT.